Each of the 29 T cell receptor beta chains below was sequenced from the same sample in a study of shared T cell receptors in the human thymus. The data were produced by immunoSEQ multiplex PCR, yet TCRdb's version contains in-frame clones alone and is incomplete. The sample carries 700,000 or so clones, 80% to 90% recorded once. A further study also used this sample, focusing on human thymus T cells.

The sample taken for sequencing was thymocytes. These TCRs come from a girl in the first two years of life with a congenital heart defect.

V usage is TRBV19 and J usage is TRBJ1-5, with a weak D call TRBD1 (5 bases). Germline V gene data show CDR1 as LNHDA and CDR2 as SQIVND (reference sequence). Trimming cost V 5 bases and J 3 bases, with 14 bases left between them. The CDR3 runs to 15 residues. CDR3 nucleotide sequence: TGTGCCAGTAGTTCTCCACAGGTAATCAATCAGCCCCAGCATTTT. Translation: CASSSPQVINQPQHF.

The rearrangement uses TRBV2 and TRBJ1-5, with D maybe TRBD1 (6 bases). Germline CDR1 is SNHLY and CDR2 is FYNNEI. Trimming removed 2 bases at V and 1 base at J, with 12 bases between. The CDR3 extends over 16 amino acids. Written as DNA, the CDR3 is TGTGCCAGCAGTGAAAGGGGGGGAGGGAGCAATCAGCCCCAGCATTTT. Translation: CASSERGGGSNQPQHF.

Note on this clone: The same CDR3 arises from other DNA sequences in this sample as well. This rearrangement joins TRBV27 to TRBJ1-1; 12 nucleotides agree with TRBD1. Germline lookup yields CDR1 MNHEY and CDR2 SMNVEV (reference sequence). CDR3 length equals 20 residues. Germline trimming cut 5 bases from V and 1 base from J; bases unmatched to any gene: 17. The CDR3 bases are TGTGCCAGCAGTCCTATCAAAAGCCGGGACAGGGGGCGGGAGAACACTGAAGCTTTCTTT. Protein product: CASSPIKSRDRGRENTEAFF.

The V call is TRBV6-5, the J call TRBJ1-6; 9 nucleotides match TRBD1. This CDR3 contains 15 residues. CDR1 and CDR2 (germline): MNHEY, SVGAGI. Trimming removed 7 bases from V and 7 bases from J; junction bases left unmatched: 8. DNA of the CDR3: TGTGCCAGCACCGAATCGGGACAGGGAAATTCACCCCTCCACTTT. Its translation: CASTESGQGNSPLHF.

This chain links TRBV7-8 with TRBJ1-2; 7 bases fit TRBD1. The CDR3 consists of 14 residues. Germline lookup yields CDR1 SGHVS and CDR2 FQNEAQ. V trimming: 5 bases; J trimming: 4 bases; junction bases outside the gene matches: 7. CDR3 in amino acids: CASSPGQARYGYTF. CDR3 DNA sequence: TGTGCCAGCAGCCCCGGACAGGCCCGCTATGGCTACACCTTC.

J is TRBJ2-7 and V is TRBV5-1, with 9 bases aligning to TRBD1. The CDR3 extends over 22 amino acids. Per the germline V gene, CDR1 is SGHRS and CDR2 is YFSETQ. Germline trimming cut 4 bases from V and 1 base from J; bases unmatched to any gene: 27. CDR3 nucleotide sequence: TGCGCCAGCAGCCCGGACAGGGGACAGCGCCGACACCCGAAAGAGAGGTCCTACGAGCAGTACTTC. Residues: CASSPDRGQRRHPKERSYEQYF.

The chain has TRBV4-1 and TRBJ1-2, with D unresolved. The CDR3 sequence is 15 residues long. CDR1 MGHRA and CDR2 YSYEKL come from the germline V gene. Between the trimmed V and J ends, which lost 1 base and 4 bases, there was a span of 13 bases. DNA for the CDR3: TGCGCCAGCAGCCAAGGAGGAAGGAAGTCCTATGGCTACACCTTC. Its protein is CASSQGGRKSYGYTF.

As DNA, the CDR3 is TGTGCCAGCAGCTTGTTCGGGTTGCGGGGGGGTTACAATGAGCAGTTCTTC. This gives the protein CASSLFGLRGGYNEQFF. This rearrangement joins TRBV5-8 to TRBJ2-1; 9 nucleotides line up with TRBD2. CDR3 size: 17 residues. After removal of 1 base from V and 4 bases from J, the junction contained 9 bases not matched to a gene. The germline V gene has CDR1 SGHTS and CDR2 YDEGEE.

The chain employs TRBV28 and TRBJ2-1, with TRBD1 identical over 7 bases. CDR1 and CDR2 (germline): MDHEN, SYDVKM. The CDR3 has 14 residues. V was clipped by 6 bases and J by 9 bases; unmatched bases: 11. The CDR3 bases are TGTGCCAGCAGCCATTCGACAGGGAGATGTGAGCAGTTCTTC. Amino acid sequence: CASSHSTGRCEQFF.

The chain links TRBV5-5 to TRBJ2-1; 7 positions agree with TRBD1. With 0 bases clipped from V and 4 bases from J, the junction kept 7 bases outside the gene matches. The CDR3 is 16 residues long. CDR1 and CDR2 (germline): SGHKS, YYEKEE (reference sequence). CDR3 sequence (DNA): TGTGCCAGCAGCTTGGCCGAGGGGGCTAGATACAATGAGCAGTTCTTC. It codes for CASSLAEGARYNEQFF.

The CDR3 loop is CASRGAAEAFF. CDR3 sequence (DNA): TGTGCCAGCCGCGGGGCGGCTGAAGCTTTCTTT. J is TRBJ1-1 and V is TRBV5-6; possibly TRBD1 for D (5 bases). This CDR3 region has 11 residues. CDR1 is SGHDT and CDR2 is YYEEEE in the germline V gene. Trimming pared 7 bases from V and 6 bases from J, leaving 10 bases between. Looking up the rest from reference TRBV5-6 and TRBJ1-1 gives the full variable domain: DAGVTQSPTHLIKTRGQQVTLRCSPKSGHDTVSWYQQALGQGPQFIFQYYEEEERQRGNFPDRFSGHQFPNYSSELNVNALLLGDSALYLCASRGAAEAFFGQGTRLTVV.

This clone was seen once. The gene calls are TRBV10-3 and TRBJ1-2, with 10 bases that match TRBD1. CDR3 size: 14 residues. Trimming took 6 bases from V and 5 from J; bases not matched to a gene: 6. Germline V gives CDR1 ENHRY, CDR2 SYGVKD. CDR3 sequence: CAISLGQGIYGYTF. The CDR3 bases are TGTGCCATCAGCTTGGGACAGGGGATTTATGGCTACACCTTC.

The chain is built from TRBV25-1 and TRBJ2-5, with 9 bases matching TRBD1. The CDR3 covers 18 residues. V gave up 4 bases and J gave up 0 bases; unmatched junction bases: 12. Germline V CDR1 and CDR2: MGHDK, SYGVNS. This CDR3 reads CASSGSGGQGNYQETQYF. The CDR3 region has the DNA TGTGCCAGCAGTGGCTCGGGCGGACAGGGGAATTACCAAGAGACCCAGTACTTC.

This chain links TRBV6-5 with TRBJ1-4; D not certain. This CDR3 is 15 amino acids long. Germline lookup yields CDR1 MNHEY and CDR2 SVGAGI. Trimming pared 4 bases from V and 7 bases from J, leaving 16 bases between. CDR3 nucleotide sequence: TGTGCCAGCAGTTTTTCCATCCTGGTGGCTGAAAAACTGTTTTTT. Protein product: CASSFSILVAEKLFF.

The chain couples TRBV5-1 to TRBJ2-5; 10 bases map to TRBD2. Germline CDR1 SGHRS, CDR2 YFSETQ. V shed 2 bases and J 5 bases; nucleotides not matched to a gene: 9. The CDR3 covers 16 residues. Here the CDR3 reads CASSFGSGGAWETQYF. CDR3 nucleotide sequence: TGCGCCAGCAGCTTCGGCAGCGGGGGGGCCTGGGAGACCCAGTACTTC.

This rearrangement joins TRBV19 to TRBJ2-3; TRBD2 is a possible D gene (6 bases). CDR3 size: 15 residues. Deletions cut 9 bases from V and 2 bases from J, with 18 bases between. The V gene's germline CDR1 is LNHDA and CDR2 SQIVND (reference sequence). The CDR3 loop reads CASNTTGGPTDTQYF. In nucleotides, the CDR3 is TGTGCCAGCAACACCACCGGGGGACCCACAGATACGCAGTATTTT.

This clone has only one observation. The chain couples TRBV4-2 to TRBJ1-1, with no clear D. Germline lookup yields CDR1 LGHNA and CDR2 YNFKEQ. CDR3 length equals 16 residues. V gave up 0 bases and J gave up 3 bases, with 14 bases separating them. In nucleotides, the CDR3 is TGTGCCAGCAGCCAAGATCTACGGGTCGTCGACACTGAAGCTTTCTTT. Translated, it gives CASSQDLRVVDTEAFF.

The chain is built from TRBV27 and TRBJ1-2; TRBD1 agrees at 10 bases. Germline loops: CDR1 MNHEY, CDR2 SMNVEV (reference sequence). The CDR3 has 16 residues. V was clipped by 2 bases and J by 0 bases; unmatched bases: 3. The CDR3 sequence: CASSLEGQGPNYGYTF. CDR3 bases: TGTGCCAGCAGTTTAGAGGGACAGGGGCCTAACTATGGCTACACCTTC.

This sequence joins TRBV5-1 and TRBJ1-6; 8 nucleotides line up with TRBD1. The CDR3 loop spans 21 amino acids. From germline, CDR1 is SGHRS and CDR2 YFSETQ. V was pared by 5 bases and J by 0 bases, with 19 bases of the junction left unmatched. CDR3 in DNA: TGCGCCAGCAGGAGGTTCTCTACGGGCGCAGGGGGCAGCTCCTATAATTCACCCCTCCACTTT. Its protein is CASRRFSTGAGGSSYNSPLHF.

This chain uses TRBV7-3 with TRBJ2-3, with TRBD1 matching over 7 bases. Looked up from germline, CDR1 is SGHTA and CDR2 is FQGTGA. The CDR3 totals 14 residues. The V gene end was trimmed by 5 bases and the J gene end by 4 bases; junction bases not matched to a gene: 6. The CDR3 region has the DNA TGTGCCAGCAGCGGGACAGAATGGTCAGATACGCAGTATTTT. Protein: CASSGTEWSDTQYF. Full variable domain (remainder filled in from reference TRBV7-3 and TRBJ2-3): GAGVSQTPSNKVTEKGKYVELRCDPISGHTALYWYRQSLGQGPEFLIYFQGTGAADDSGLPNDRFFAVRPEGSVSTLKIQRTERGDSAVYLCASSGTEWSDTQYFGPGTRLTVL.

A remark on this clone: The conserved final phenylalanine or tryptophan is absent from the CDR3, which likely points to a read error. The J gene is TRBJ1-6, the V gene TRBV19, with a possible D match to TRBD1 (6 bases). V was trimmed by 10 bases and J by 7 bases, leaving 20 bases between them. The CDR3 contains 15 residues. Germline CDR1 and CDR2: LNHDA and SQIVND (reference sequence). Written as DNA, the CDR3 is TGTGCCACCGCCCGGGGGGCCCCCTGGAATTCACCCCTCCACCTT. Residues: CATARGAPWNSPLHL.

CDR3 coding DNA: TGCAGCGTTGAAGTGCTCGCCACAGGGGGAGGGAATGAAAAACTGTTTTTT. Its protein product is CSVEVLATGGGNEKLFF. The rearrangement links TRBV29-1 to TRBJ1-4; 8 bases line up with TRBD1. The CDR3 is made up of 17 amino acids. Germline loops: CDR1 SQVTM, CDR2 ANQGSEA. J gave up 5 bases and V 1 base, and 12 bases lay outside the gene matches.

The chain couples TRBV2 to TRBJ2-1; 12 bases fit TRBD2. Germline V CDR1 and CDR2: SNHLY, FYNNEI. Trimming at V came to 6 bases and at J to 1 base, leaving 10 bases not matched to a gene. The CDR3 extends over 18 amino acids. CDR3 sequence reads: CASSSLAGGPRSYNEQFF. The CDR3 bases are TGTGCCAGCAGCAGTCTAGCGGGGGGGCCCCGATCCTACAATGAGCAGTTCTTC.

V usage is TRBV5-4 and J usage is TRBJ2-5; 9 bases map to TRBD2. The CDR3 covers 15 residues. Germline lookup yields CDR1 SGHNT and CDR2 YYREEE (reference sequence). V gave up 2 bases and J gave up 5 bases; unmatched junction bases: 7. The CDR3 nucleotides are TGTGCCAGCAGCTTACCGGCTAGCGGGGCGGAGACCCAGTACTTC. As protein: CASSLPASGAETQYF. The variable domain in full, completed from reference TRBV5-4 and TRBJ2-5, reads ETGVTQSPTHLIKTRGQQVTLRCSSQSGHNTVSWYQQALGQGPQFIFQYYREEENGRGNFPPRFSGLQFPNYSSELNVNALELDDSALYLCASSLPASGAETQYFGPGTRLLVL.

The J gene is TRBJ1-2, the V gene TRBV9; D not resolved. CDR3 size: 14 residues. Germline CDR1 SGDLS, CDR2 YYNGEE. V lost 0 bases, J lost 3 bases, and 9 bases lay in between. The CDR3 loop reads CASSVVPEDYGYTF. The DNA of the CDR3 is TGTGCCAGCAGCGTAGTGCCAGAAGACTATGGCTACACCTTC.

J is TRBJ1-1 and V is TRBV6-1; D perhaps matches TRBD1 (6 bases). Germline V gives CDR1 MNHNS, CDR2 SASEGT. This CDR3 has 14 amino acids. Trimming removed 5 bases from V and 2 bases from J, with 12 bases in between. CDR3 sequence: CASSPRGANTEAFF. The DNA for the CDR3 is TGTGCCAGCAGTCCCCGGGGGGCTAACACTGAAGCTTTCTTT.

J is TRBJ1-1 and V is TRBV6-6; a weak D match, TRBD1 (6 bases). Germline assignment: CDR1 MNHNY and CDR2 SVGAGI (reference sequence). The CDR3 is made up of 13 amino acids. The V and J ends lost 4 bases and 3 bases respectively, with 9 bases between them. CDR3: CASSWGTHTEAFF. The CDR3 bases are TGTGCCAGCAGTTGGGGGACACACACTGAAGCTTTCTTT.

This chain connects TRBV30 to TRBJ1-4, with 8 nucleotides matching TRBD1. Germline CDR1 is GTSNPN and CDR2 is SVGIG (reference sequence). The CDR3 sequence is 12 residues long. The ends lost 5 bases at V and 10 bases at J; junction bases unmatched: 6. The CDR3 DNA reads as TGTGCCTGGGCGGACAGGGCGCTAAAACTGTTTTTT. It yields the protein CAWADRALKLFF.

The rearrangement joins TRBV19 to TRBJ1-2; D is unresolved. Trimming pared 9 bases from V and 5 bases from J, leaving 19 bases between. Germline V CDR1 and CDR2: LNHDA, SQIVND (reference sequence). The CDR3 sequence is 14 residues long. In nucleotides, the CDR3 is TGTGCCAGCGTTAGGACCGACTATGGATATGGCTACACCTTC. Its protein is CASVRTDYGYGYTF.